Listed here is a single TCR beta chain. Under the authors' procedure: Reference gene primer amplification yielded estimated nucleated cell counts. The data were produced by immunoSEQ multiplex PCR, yet TCRdb's version contains in-frame clones alone and is incomplete. Clone size and the V and J calls come from that table; the DNA yielded D and trimming. The table shows 65,000 to 95,000 clones, with 89% occurring only once. The data were taken from a study of blood T cell repertoires in COVID-19. Study-level information: Acute and convalescent COVID-19 samples came from the United States, Italy and Spain. T cells, B-cell-depleted T cells, or PBMCs provided the cDNA or gDNA that served as material.

The CDR3 runs to 17 residues. The V and J ends lost 2 bases and 0 bases respectively, with 14 bases between them. In germline, CDR1 is SNHLY, CDR2 FYNNEI. The sample taken for sequencing was peripheral blood. This chain uses TRBV2 with TRBJ2-1, with D tentatively TRBD1 (5 bases). The clonotype comes from a man in his sixties or seventies with active or convalescent COVID-19. The CDR3 nucleotides read TGTGCCAGCAGTGAAAGGGGTCCCGAAGTCTCCTACAATGAGCAGTTCTTC. This sequence encodes CASSERGPEVSYNEQFF.